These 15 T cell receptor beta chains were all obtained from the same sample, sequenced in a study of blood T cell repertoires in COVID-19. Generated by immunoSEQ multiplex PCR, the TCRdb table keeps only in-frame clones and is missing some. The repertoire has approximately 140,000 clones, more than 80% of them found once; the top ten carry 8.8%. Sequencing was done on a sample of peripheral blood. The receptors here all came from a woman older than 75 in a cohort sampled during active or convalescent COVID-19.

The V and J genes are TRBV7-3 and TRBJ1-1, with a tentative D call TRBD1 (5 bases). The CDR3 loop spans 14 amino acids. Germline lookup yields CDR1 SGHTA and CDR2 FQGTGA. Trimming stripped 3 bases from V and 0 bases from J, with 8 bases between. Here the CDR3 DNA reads TGTGCCAGCAGCTTCGGGGGGGTGAACACTGAAGCTTTCTTT. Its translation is CASSFGGVNTEAFF.

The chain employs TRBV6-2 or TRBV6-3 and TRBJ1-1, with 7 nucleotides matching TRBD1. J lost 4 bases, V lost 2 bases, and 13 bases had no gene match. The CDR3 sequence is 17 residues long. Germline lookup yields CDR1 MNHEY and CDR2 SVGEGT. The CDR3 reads CASSYTVGQLGITEAFF. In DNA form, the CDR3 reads TGTGCCAGCAGTTACACCGTGGGACAGCTAGGCATCACTGAAGCTTTCTTT.

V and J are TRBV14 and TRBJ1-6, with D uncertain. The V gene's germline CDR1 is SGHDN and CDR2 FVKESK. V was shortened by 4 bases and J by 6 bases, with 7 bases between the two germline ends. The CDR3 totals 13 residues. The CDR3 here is CASSPDINSPLHF. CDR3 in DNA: TGTGCCAGCAGCCCCGACATTAATTCACCCCTCCACTTT.

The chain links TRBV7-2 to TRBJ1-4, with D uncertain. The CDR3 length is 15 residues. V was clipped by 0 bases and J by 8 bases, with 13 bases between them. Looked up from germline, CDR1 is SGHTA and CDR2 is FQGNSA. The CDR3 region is CASSLAAGLREKLFF. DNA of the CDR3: TGTGCCAGCAGCTTAGCGGCCGGGTTGCGGGAAAAACTGTTTTTT.

The CDR3 is CARTGDKKSYEQYF. The CDR3 nucleotides are TGCGCCAGAACAGGGGATAAGAAATCCTACGAGCAGTACTTC. This chain links TRBV10-1 with TRBJ2-7; TRBD1 matches at 7 bases. V lost 9 bases, J lost 1 base, and 9 bases stayed unmatched. The CDR3 runs 14 residues. The germline V gene encodes CDR1 WNHNN and CDR2 SYGVQD (reference sequence).

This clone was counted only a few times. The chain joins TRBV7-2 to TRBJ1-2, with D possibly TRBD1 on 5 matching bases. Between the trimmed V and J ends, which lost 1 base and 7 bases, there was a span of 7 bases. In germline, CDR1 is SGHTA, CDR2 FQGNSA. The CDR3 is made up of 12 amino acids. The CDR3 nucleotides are TGTGCCAGCAGCTTAGGGGGGGGTGGCTACACCTTC. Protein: CASSLGGGGYTF.

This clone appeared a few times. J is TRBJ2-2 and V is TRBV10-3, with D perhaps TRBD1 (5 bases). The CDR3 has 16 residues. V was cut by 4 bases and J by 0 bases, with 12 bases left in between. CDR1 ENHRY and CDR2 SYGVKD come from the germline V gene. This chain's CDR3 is CAISGSTDANTGELFF. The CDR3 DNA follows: TGTGCCATCAGTGGTTCGACAGACGCGAACACCGGGGAGCTGTTTTTT.

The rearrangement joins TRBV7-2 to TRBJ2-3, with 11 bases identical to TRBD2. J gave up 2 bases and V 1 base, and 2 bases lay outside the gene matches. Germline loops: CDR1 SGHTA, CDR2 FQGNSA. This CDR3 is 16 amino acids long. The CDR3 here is CASSLVAGGLTDTQYF. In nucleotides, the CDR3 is TGTGCCAGCAGCTTAGTAGCGGGGGGGCTCACAGATACGCAGTATTTT.

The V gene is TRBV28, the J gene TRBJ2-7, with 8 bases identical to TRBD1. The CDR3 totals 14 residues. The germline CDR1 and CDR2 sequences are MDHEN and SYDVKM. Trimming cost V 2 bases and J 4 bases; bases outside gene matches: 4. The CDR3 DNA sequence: TGTGCCAGCAGTTTAAGGACAGGGATATACGAGCAGTACGTC. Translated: CASSLRTGIYEQYV.

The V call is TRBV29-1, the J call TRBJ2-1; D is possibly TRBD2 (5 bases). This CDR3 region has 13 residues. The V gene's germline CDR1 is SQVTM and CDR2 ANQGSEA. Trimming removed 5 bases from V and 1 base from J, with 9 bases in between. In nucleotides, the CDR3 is TGCAGCGTTTTAGCGTCATCCTACAATGAGCAGTTCTTC. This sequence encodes CSVLASSYNEQFF.

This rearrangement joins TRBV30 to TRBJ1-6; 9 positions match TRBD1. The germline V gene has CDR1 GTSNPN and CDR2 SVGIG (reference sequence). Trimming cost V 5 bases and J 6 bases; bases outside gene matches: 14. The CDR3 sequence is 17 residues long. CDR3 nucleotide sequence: TGTGCCTGGGGAGGGGGGTTGACAGGGGGAAGTAATTCACCCCTCCACTTT. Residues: CAWGGGLTGGSNSPLHF.

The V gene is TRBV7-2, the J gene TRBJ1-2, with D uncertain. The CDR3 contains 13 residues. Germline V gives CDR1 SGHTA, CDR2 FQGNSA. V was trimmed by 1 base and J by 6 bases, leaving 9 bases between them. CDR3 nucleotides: TGTGCCAGCAGCTTAGGTTATGGAGATGGCTACACCTTC. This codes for CASSLGYGDGYTF.

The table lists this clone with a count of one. The CDR3 DNA reads as TGCAGTGCTAGAGATTACAGTATGCAGTATTTT. This gives the protein CSARDYSMQYF. The J gene is TRBJ2-3, the V gene TRBV20-1, with no clear D. The CDR3 covers 11 residues. V was shortened by 0 bases and J by 11 bases, with 9 bases between the two germline ends. Germline CDR1 is DFQATT and CDR2 is SNEGSKA (reference sequence).

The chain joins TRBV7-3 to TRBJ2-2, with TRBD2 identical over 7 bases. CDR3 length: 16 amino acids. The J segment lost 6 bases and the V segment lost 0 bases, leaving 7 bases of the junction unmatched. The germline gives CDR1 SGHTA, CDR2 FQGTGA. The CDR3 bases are TGTGCCAGCAGCTTAACGTCGGGGGGAGGTCCCGGGGAGCTGTTTTTT. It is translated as CASSLTSGGGPGELFF.

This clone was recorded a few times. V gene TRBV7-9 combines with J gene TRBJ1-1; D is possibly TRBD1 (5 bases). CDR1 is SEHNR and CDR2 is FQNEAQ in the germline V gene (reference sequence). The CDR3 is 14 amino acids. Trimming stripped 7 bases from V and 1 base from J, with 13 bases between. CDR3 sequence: CASKEPGRNTEAFF. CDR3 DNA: TGTGCCAGCAAGGAGCCAGGGCGGAACACTGAAGCTTTCTTT.